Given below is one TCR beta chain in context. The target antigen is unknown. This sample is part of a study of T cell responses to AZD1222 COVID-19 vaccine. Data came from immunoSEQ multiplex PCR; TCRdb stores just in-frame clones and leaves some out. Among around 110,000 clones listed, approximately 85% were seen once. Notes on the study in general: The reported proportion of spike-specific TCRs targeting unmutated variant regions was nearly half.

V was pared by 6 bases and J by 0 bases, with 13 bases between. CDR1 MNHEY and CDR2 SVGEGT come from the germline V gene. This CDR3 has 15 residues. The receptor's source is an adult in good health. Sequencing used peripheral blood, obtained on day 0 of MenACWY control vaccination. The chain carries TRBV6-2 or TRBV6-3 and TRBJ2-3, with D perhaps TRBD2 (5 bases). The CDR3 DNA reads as TGTGCCAGCAGCAGACTACCCCGAAGCACAGATACGCAGTATTTT. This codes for CASSRLPRSTDTQYF.